This T cell receptor (beta chain) was documented in a study of OX40 agonist ivuxolimab in advanced cancers. Study-wide context: Patients were dosed intravenously with ivuxolimab at 0.01 to 10 mg/kg every 2 weeks. Each dose-escalation patient presented with hepatocellular carcinoma, melanoma, renal cell or head and neck cancer.

The method was immunoSEQ multiplex PCR; TCRdb's version includes in-frame clones alone and lacks a portion of them. The repertoire holds 45,000 to 60,000 clones, with roughly nine tenths as singletons. V lost 8 bases to trimming and J lost 5 bases, with 15 bases between them. The CDR3 runs to 14 residues. Germline lookup yields CDR1 LNHDA and CDR2 SQIVND (reference sequence). This clone was found a few times. This sequence originates from an adult with an advanced solid tumor such as melanoma, head and neck, liver or kidney cancer. The rearrangement joins TRBV19 to TRBJ2-2; D uncertain. The source was CD4+ or CD8+ T cells sorted from blood, collected in a trial of the OX40 agonist ivuxolimab. CDR3: CASVRTAGTGELFF. CDR3 nucleotide sequence: TGTGCCAGTGTACGGACCGCAGGTACCGGGGAGCTGTTTTTT.